A selection of T cell receptor beta chains follows, all from one sample in a study of cytomegalovirus exposure and HLA in healthy donors. This table comes from immunoSEQ multiplex PCR, and its TCRdb copy is limited to in-frame clones, with some not included. Of approximately 180,000 clones in the sample, 81% are singletons; the top ten hold around 1.9%. Sequencing was performed on PBMCs. The receptors come from a man aged 18 to 30 in good health and CMV-seronegative. The CDR3 runs from the conserved cysteine through the conserved F or W. A D gene is named only where the DNA matches it firmly. Part of the rows lack a size; the others show once, few, many or a class for expanded clones.

clone_size: -
d_call: -
v_call: TRBV6-1
j_call: TRBJ1-2
cdr3_nt: TGTGCCAGCAGTGAAGTTACTGATGACAGCACCCATGGCTACACCTTC
cdr3_aa: CASSEVTDDSTHGYTF

clone_size: -
d_call: -
v_call: TRBV7-7
j_call: TRBJ2-2
cdr3_nt: TGTGCTAGCAGCAAGCAAGGGGCGGCCACCGGGGAGCTGTTTTTT
cdr3_aa: CASSKQGAATGELFF

clone_size: -
d_call: -
v_call: TRBV5-1
j_call: TRBJ2-3
cdr3_nt: TGCGCCAGCAGCTTGGAAGCGTCCTCGGATACGCAGTATTTT
cdr3_aa: CASSLEASSDTQYF

clone_size: -
d_call: TRBD1
v_call: TRBV19
j_call: TRBJ2-6
cdr3_nt: TGTGCCAGTAATCCGGACAGGGCTGGGGCCAACGTCCTGACTTTC
cdr3_aa: CASNPDRAGANVLTF

clone_size: -
d_call: TRBD1
v_call: TRBV10-1
j_call: TRBJ2-7
cdr3_nt: TGCGCCAGCAGTGAGAAGCAGGGGGCGATTCGGGAGCAGTACTTC
cdr3_aa: CASSEKQGAIREQYF

clone_size: -
d_call: -
v_call: TRBV9
j_call: TRBJ2-3
cdr3_nt: TGTGCCAGCAGCGTAGACGGACGACGCGGGGCAGATACGCAGTATTTT
cdr3_aa: CASSVDGRRGADTQYF

clone_size: -
d_call: -
v_call: TRBV7-2
j_call: TRBJ1-3
cdr3_nt: TGTGCCAGCAGCCTGGGCCCGACGAGCTCTGGAAACACCATATATTTT
cdr3_aa: CASSLGPTSSGNTIYF

clone_size: -
d_call: -
v_call: TRBV9
j_call: TRBJ2-1
cdr3_nt: TGTGCCAGCAGCGCCGTATCCTACAATGAGCAGTTCTTC
cdr3_aa: CASSAVSYNEQFF

clone_size: -
d_call: TRBD2
v_call: TRBV18
j_call: TRBJ2-7
cdr3_nt: TGTGCCAGCTCACCACTTGGGACTAGCGACTCCTACGAGCAGTACTTC
cdr3_aa: CASSPLGTSDSYEQYF

clone_size: -
d_call: TRBD1
v_call: TRBV13
j_call: TRBJ2-7
cdr3_nt: TGTGCCAGCAGCTCGTTTCATGGGACAGGGGTCGACGAGCAGTACTTC
cdr3_aa: CASSSFHGTGVDEQYF

clone_size: few
d_call: -
v_call: TRBV6-6
j_call: TRBJ2-7
cdr3_nt: TGTGCCAGCAGTTACTCGCAGGCTGAGTTAACCTACGAGCAGTACTTC
cdr3_aa: CASSYSQAELTYEQYF

clone_size: few
d_call: -
v_call: TRBV19
j_call: TRBJ2-7
cdr3_nt: TGTGCCAGTAGTAAGGGGGACCGTACCTACGAGCAGTACTTC
cdr3_aa: CASSKGDRTYEQYF

clone_size: few
d_call: -
v_call: TRBV29-1
j_call: TRBJ2-3
cdr3_nt: TGCAGCGTGCAGGGAATGGGAAGCACAGATACGCAGTATTTT
cdr3_aa: CSVQGMGSTDTQYF

clone_size: -
d_call: -
v_call: TRBV10-2
j_call: TRBJ2-7
cdr3_nt: TGCGCCAGCAGTGAGCCAGGATGGTTCCACGAGCAGTACTTC
cdr3_aa: CASSEPGWFHEQYF

clone_size: -
d_call: TRBD1
v_call: TRBV4-3
j_call: TRBJ1-6
cdr3_nt: TGCGCCAGCAGCCAACGGACAGGGGACGGCTCACCCCTCCACTTT
cdr3_aa: CASSQRTGDGSPLHF

clone_size: -
d_call: -
v_call: TRBV18
j_call: TRBJ1-3
cdr3_nt: TGTGCCAGCTCACCACCGTCGGGAGACTCTGGAAACACCATATATTTT
cdr3_aa: CASSPPSGDSGNTIYF

clone_size: -
d_call: TRBD1
v_call: TRBV4-3
j_call: TRBJ1-6
cdr3_nt: TGCGCCAGCAGCCAAGGGGGACAGGGTTTCGATAATTCACCCCTCCACTTT
cdr3_aa: CASSQGGQGFDNSPLHF

clone_size: -
d_call: -
v_call: TRBV19
j_call: TRBJ2-7
cdr3_nt: TGTGCCAGTAGAGGGAAAGGAGGGGGCCACGAGCAGTACTTC
cdr3_aa: CASRGKGGGHEQYF

clone_size: few
d_call: TRBD1
v_call: TRBV7-2
j_call: TRBJ1-2
cdr3_nt: TGTGCCAGCAGCTTTTTCCCCGGGACAGAATACACCTTC
cdr3_aa: CASSFFPGTEYTF

clone_size: -
d_call: -
v_call: TRBV29-1
j_call: TRBJ2-5
cdr3_nt: TGCAGCGTTACACAAGAGACCCAGTACTTC
cdr3_aa: CSVTQETQYF